This is a list of T cell receptor beta chains from one sample in a study of metastatic and nonmetastatic thyroid tumors. TCRdb used MiXCR to call clones anew from the PCR reads. The sample has about 5,000 clones, about 32% seen once. Sequencing used adjacent normal tissue. Receptors were obtained from a female donor with papillary thyroid cancer or a benign thyroid nodule (not recorded which). Some clones in this sample may be carry-over from other donors' samples. CDR3s leave out the opening cysteine and the closing phenylalanine or tryptophan. Each record gives: CDR3 protein, V gene.

CDR3 protein: ASSHGTGTMSDAF
V gene: TRBV7-2

CDR3 protein: SADRGFGNSPLH
V gene: TRBV20-1

CDR3 protein: ASSETGGPQH
V gene: TRBV6-1

CDR3 protein: ASSLGVSPGGYGYT
V gene: TRBV7-2

CDR3 protein: ATSRGGTGGVGYT
V gene: TRBV15

CDR3 protein: ASELGGAKNIQY
V gene: TRBV6-1

CDR3 protein: ASSSSSGWNTEAF
V gene: TRBV11-2

CDR3 protein: ASSLVSASKREQY
V gene: TRBV5-6

CDR3 protein: ASSLGEAGAF
V gene: TRBV12-3/TRBV12-4

CDR3 protein: ASSLDGNYGYT
V gene: TRBV6-5

CDR3 protein: ASSHVSGTHYEQY
V gene: TRBV4-2

CDR3 protein: ASSYRGREQY
V gene: TRBV11-2

CDR3 protein: ASSFPGMDTEAF
V gene: TRBV6-9

CDR3 protein: AWDRGRSTVYEQY
V gene: TRBV30

CDR3 protein: ASGQGNQPQH
V gene: TRBV9

CDR3 protein: ASSYSSGGWNTGELF
V gene: TRBV6-2/TRBV6-3

CDR3 protein: ASSLGGSHSYEQY
V gene: TRBV5-6

CDR3 protein: ASSLEVRGEQY
V gene: TRBV5-1

CDR3 protein: ATSRDAGAYNEQF
V gene: TRBV15

CDR3 protein: ASSESGSKNIQY
V gene: TRBV6-1

CDR3 protein: ASSLPGANVLT
V gene: TRBV19

CDR3 protein: ASRTAPFRGGSYEQY
V gene: TRBV6-2/TRBV6-3